Following are 27 T cell receptor beta chains from one sample sequenced in a study of T cells in Graves' hyperthyroidism and ophthalmopathy. From RNA transcripts, TCR beta CDR3 regions were amplified. The TCR CDR3 was amplified in a first-round RT-PCR using the HTBI primer set. TCRdb ran MiXCR on the multiplex PCR reads and lists one entry per CDR3 protein. The sample lists 550,000 to 700,000 distinct CDR3 sequences; about 45% were seen once. The sequencing input was peripheral blood or thyroid tissue (not recorded which). The receptors were sampled from an adult woman with Graves' disease, either hyperthyroidism or ophthalmopathy (not recorded which).

This clonotype was recorded at least ten times. The rearrangement uses TRBV5-1 and TRBJ1-5, with D perhaps TRBD1 (5 bases). The CDR3 runs to 15 residues. Trimming removed 3 bases at V and 0 bases at J, with 10 bases between. Germline lookup yields CDR1 SGHRS and CDR2 YFSETQ. The CDR3 DNA is TGCGCCAGCAGCTGGGACGCAGGTAGCAATCAGCCCCAGCATTTT. Translated, it gives CASSWDAGSNQPQHF.

This clonotype was observed at least ten times. The V call is TRBV14, the J call TRBJ1-2; TRBD1 matches at 8 bases. Germline V gene lookup returns CDR1 SGHDN and CDR2 FVKESK. Trimming took 3 bases from V and 8 from J; bases not matched to a gene: 5. The CDR3 covers 13 residues. The CDR3 sequence: CASSQETGDGYTF. DNA for the CDR3: TGTGCCAGCAGCCAGGAGACAGGGGACGGCTACACCTTC.

The chain is built from TRBV19 and TRBJ1-2; D uncertain. The CDR3 spans 16 residues. Trimming cost V 6 bases and J 2 bases, with 19 bases left between them. The germline gives CDR1 LNHDA, CDR2 SQIVND (reference sequence). The CDR3 sequence is CASSRIPGLTNYGYTF. In DNA form, the CDR3 reads TGTGCCAGTAGCCGAATACCGGGCCTTACCAACTATGGCTACACCTTC.

This chain links TRBV7-9 with TRBJ2-7; tentatively, D is TRBD2 (7 bases). The CDR3 totals 14 residues. CDR1 and CDR2 (germline): SEHNR, FQNEAQ (reference sequence). Trimming cost V 6 bases and J 3 bases, with 15 bases left between them. Written as DNA, the CDR3 is TGTGCCAGCAGTAGAGGGGGAGGGTTCTACGAGCAGTACTTC. Amino acid sequence: CASSRGGGFYEQYF.

This clonotype was seen once. The genes are TRBV29-1 and TRBJ1-4; no clear D. The CDR3 loop spans 13 amino acids. In germline, CDR1 is SQVTM, CDR2 ANQGSEA. V was pared by 4 bases and J by 8 bases, with 14 bases between. The CDR3 nucleotides read TGCAGCGTTGTCGTCCGTCGAGGAGAAAAACTGTTTTTT. Translation gives CSVVVRRGEKLFF.

There are a few counts of this clonotype. The rearrangement joins TRBV15 to TRBJ1-1, with TRBD1 identical over 7 bases. The germline gives CDR1 LNHNV, CDR2 YYDKDF (reference sequence). The ends lost 2 bases at V and 6 bases at J; junction bases unmatched: 3. The CDR3 is made up of 13 amino acids. The CDR3 DNA reads as TGTGCCACCAGCAGACAGGGGGTGCCTGAAGCTTTCTTT. Its translation: CATSRQGVPEAFF. Based on the CDR3 plus reference TRBV15 and TRBJ1-1, the full variable domain is DAMVIQNPRYQVTQFGKPVTLSCSQTLNHNVMYWYQQKSSQAPKLLFHYYDKDFNNEADTPDNFQSRRPNTSFCFLDIRSPGLGDTAMYLCATSRQGVPEAFFGQGTRLTVV.

The chain has TRBV29-1 and TRBJ1-2; no firm D call. Trimming removed 6 bases at V and 1 base at J, with 15 bases between. This CDR3 is 14 amino acids long. Germline CDR1 SQVTM, CDR2 ANQGSEA. CDR3 amino acids: CSVKDAGSNYGYTF. The CDR3 DNA sequence: TGCAGCGTCAAAGATGCCGGGAGTAACTATGGCTACACCTTC.

V usage is TRBV7-9 and J usage is TRBJ1-2; unclear D gene. With 3 bases removed from V and 5 bases from J, the gap between germline ends came to 16 bases. The CDR3 covers 15 residues. Germline CDR1 SEHNR, CDR2 FQNEAQ (reference sequence). The CDR3 spells CASSFWASLTYGYTF. DNA of the CDR3: TGTGCCAGCAGCTTTTGGGCCAGCCTTACTTATGGCTACACCTTC.

The J gene is TRBJ1-5, the V gene TRBV6-5; no firm D call. Germline values: CDR1 MNHEY, CDR2 SVGAGI. The ends were cut back, 4 bases at V and 3 bases at J, with 13 bases in the middle. CDR3 size: 15 residues. In nucleotides, the CDR3 is TGTGCCAGCAGTTCCGGTCGCCTATTCAATCAGCCCCAGCATTTT. Translation gives CASSSGRLFNQPQHF.

The rearrangement joins TRBV6-2 or TRBV6-3 to TRBJ1-5, with 8 bases that match TRBD1. The CDR3 is 16 amino acids. The germline V gene has CDR1 MNHEY and CDR2 SVGEGT. The ends lost 6 bases at V and 5 bases at J; junction bases unmatched: 12. CDR3 protein: CASRGSGQGLHQPQHF. DNA for the CDR3: TGTGCCAGCAGGGGGTCTGGACAGGGACTTCATCAGCCCCAGCATTTT.

Ten or more counts support this clonotype. This chain links TRBV20-1 with TRBJ2-5, with 9 positions matching TRBD2. From germline, CDR1 is DFQATT and CDR2 SNEGSKA (reference sequence). V shed 3 bases, J shed 5 bases, and the junction held 4 bases outside the gene matches. The CDR3 loop spans 13 amino acids. CDR3 nucleotides: TGCAGTGCTAGGCGGGGGGGGAGGGAGACCCAGTACTTC. Protein product: CSARRGGRETQYF.

This clonotype was seen at least ten times. The chain recombines TRBV20-1 with TRBJ1-2; D unclear. Germline V gene lookup returns CDR1 DFQATT and CDR2 SNEGSKA (reference sequence). The ends were cut back, 6 bases at V and 5 bases at J, with 10 bases in the middle. This CDR3 contains 11 residues. For the CDR3, the DNA is TGCAGTGCCCCTGGAGAGTATGGCTACACCTTC. Translating gives CSAPGEYGYTF.

This clonotype was seen just once. V is TRBV25-1 and J is TRBJ1-2, with 10 nucleotides matching TRBD1. J was trimmed by 9 bases and V by 8 bases; bases with no gene match: 6. Germline lookup yields CDR1 MGHDK and CDR2 SYGVNS. This CDR3 has 12 amino acids. The CDR3 here is CASQRQGASYTF. The CDR3 DNA is TGTGCCAGCCAGCGACAGGGGGCCAGCTACACCTTC.

This clonotype came up many times. The CDR3, as DNA: TGTGCCAGTTCTAGCGGAGGCTACGAGCAGTACTTC. Residues: CASSSGGYEQYF. The chain uses TRBV19 and TRBJ2-7, with 7 bases matching TRBD2. After removal of 8 bases from V and 3 bases from J, the junction contained 4 bases not matched to a gene. The germline CDR1 and CDR2 sequences are LNHDA and SQIVND (reference sequence). The length of the CDR3 is 12 residues.

The chain links TRBV15 to TRBJ1-2; D is perhaps TRBD1 (5 bases). Trimming removed 5 bases from V and 8 bases from J, with 21 bases in between. Germline V lookup: CDR1 LNHNV, CDR2 YYDKDF (reference sequence). The CDR3 spans 15 residues. The CDR3 is CATSEHDSPSAGYTF. Written as DNA, the CDR3 is TGTGCCACCAGCGAACACGACAGTCCCTCCGCGGGCTACACCTTC.

This clonotype was recorded many times. The chain joins TRBV9 to TRBJ1-2; 11 nucleotides match TRBD1. Germline V gene sequence: CDR1 SGDLS, CDR2 YYNGEE. The CDR3 loop spans 14 amino acids. The junction had 8 bases not matched to a gene; V was cut back by 7 bases and J by 6 bases. CDR3: CASSSGQGAHGYTF. CDR3 sequence (DNA): TGTGCCAGCTCCTCAGGACAGGGGGCCCATGGCTACACCTTC. The full variable domain, completed using reference TRBV9 and TRBJ1-2, is DSGVTQTPKHLITATGQRVTLRCSPRSGDLSVYWYQQSLDQGLQFLIQYYNGEERAKGNILERFSAQQFPDLHSELNLSSLELGDSALYFCASSSGQGAHGYTFGSGTRLTVV.

This clonotype was counted at least ten times. The chain combines TRBV5-1 with TRBJ2-7, with TRBD1 as a possible D gene (5 bases). CDR3 size: 12 residues. CDR1 and CDR2 (germline): SGHRS, YFSETQ. The ends were cut back, 0 bases at V and 5 bases at J, with 6 bases in the middle. In nucleotides, the CDR3 is TGCGCCAGCAGCTTGGCAGGGAACGAGCAGTACTTC. This gives the protein CASSLAGNEQYF.

This clonotype was picked up many times. This chain uses TRBV10-3 with TRBJ2-5, with 9 positions matching TRBD1. V was pared by 10 bases and J by 3 bases, with 9 bases of the junction left unmatched. Germline CDR1 reads ENHRY; CDR2 reads SYGVKD. CDR3 length equals 14 residues. The CDR3 spells CATGTGSGKETQYF. In DNA form, the CDR3 reads TGTGCCACCGGGACAGGGAGCGGGAAAGAGACCCAGTACTTC.

The chain couples TRBV7-9 to TRBJ2-2, with 8 bases that match TRBD2. CDR1 and CDR2 (germline): SEHNR, FQNEAQ (reference sequence). This CDR3 comprises 15 residues. Trimming took 7 bases from V and 6 from J; bases not matched to a gene: 10. In DNA form, the CDR3 reads TGTGCCAGCAACCCAGCGGGAGAAGGTCCCGGGGAGCTGTTTTTT. The encoded protein is CASNPAGEGPGELFF.

This clonotype was picked up many times. The chain is built from TRBV7-9 and TRBJ1-1, with D hard to call. This CDR3 has 12 residues. From germline, CDR1 is SEHNR and CDR2 FQNEAQ (reference sequence). The V gene lost 7 bases and the J gene lost 6 bases, with 12 bases spanning the gap. CDR3 region: CASMGDEPEAFF. The CDR3 DNA is TGTGCCAGCATGGGAGACGAACCTGAAGCTTTCTTT.

The chain's CDR3 is CASNYGYTF. DNA for the CDR3: TGTGCCTCTAACTATGGCTACACCTTC. V and J are TRBV25-1 and TRBJ1-2; D is undetermined. The germline gives CDR1 MGHDK, CDR2 SYGVNS. Trimming pared 11 bases from V and 0 bases from J, leaving 1 base between. The CDR3 has 9 amino acids.

The V and J genes are TRBV5-1 and TRBJ1-1; 7 bases match TRBD1. The CDR3 length is 13 residues. The germline gives CDR1 SGHRS, CDR2 YFSETQ. The junction had 6 bases not matched to a gene; V was cut back by 3 bases and J by 7 bases. The DNA of the CDR3 is TGCGCCAGCAGCTATACAGGGGAACTTGAAGCTTTCTTT. This translates into CASSYTGELEAFF.

There are many counts of this clonotype. This chain uses TRBV20-1 with TRBJ2-2; a possible D gene is TRBD2 (5 bases). This CDR3 has 15 residues. In germline, CDR1 is DFQATT, CDR2 SNEGSKA (reference sequence). Trimming cost V 0 bases and J 5 bases, with 13 bases left between them. The CDR3 region has the DNA TGCAGTGCTAGAGATCCTGGGAGAGAGACCGGGGAGCTGTTTTTT. Amino acids: CSARDPGRETGELFF.

This clonotype was found many times. The chain links TRBV5-1 to TRBJ1-1; D unclear. Trimming removed 0 bases at V and 3 bases at J, with 9 bases between. Germline CDR1 is SGHRS and CDR2 is YFSETQ. There are 14 residues in the CDR3. This chain's CDR3 is CASSLVSGHTEAFF. The CDR3 coding sequence is TGCGCCAGCAGCTTGGTGAGCGGACACACTGAAGCTTTCTTT. Based on the CDR3 plus reference TRBV5-1 and TRBJ1-1, the full variable domain is KAGVTQTPRYLIKTRGQQVTLSCSPISGHRSVSWYQQTPGQGLQFLFEYFSETQRNKGNFPGRFSGRQFSNSRSEMNVSTLELGDSALYLCASSLVSGHTEAFFGQGTRLTVV.

A word on this clonotype: A junction boundary mismatches the germline segment, possibly from a read error. The V call is TRBV7-9, the J call TRBJ2-7, with D possibly matching TRBD2 (5 bases). Germline CDR1 is SEHNR and CDR2 is FQNEAQ (reference sequence). The CDR3 consists of 15 residues. The CDR3 loop reads CASSRPAPGFLEQYF. The CDR3 DNA reads as TGCGCCAGCAGCCGGCCCGCTCCGGGGTTCCTCGAGCAGTACTTC.

Notes on this clonotype: In this CDR3 the conserved last residue, phenylalanine or tryptophan, is missing, so a read error is likely. The limits of the CDR3 on the DNA are not certain, so only TCRdb's listed CDR3 is given. CDR3 amino acids: CASSGRTR. The V and J genes are TRBV6-1 and TRBJ2-6; the table's TRBD1 call for D was not verified on the DNA. Germline CDR1 reads MNHNS; CDR2 reads SASEGT. The CDR3 has 8 residues if both end residues are counted.

This sequence joins TRBV20-1 and TRBJ2-7; TRBD2 matches 11 bases. Germline CDR1 reads DFQATT; CDR2 reads SNEGSKA (reference sequence). The CDR3 runs to 14 residues. The V and J ends lost 5 bases and 2 bases, in that order; junction bases with no gene match: 5. The CDR3 loop reads CSAVIAGGAYEQYF. The CDR3 DNA reads TGCAGTGCTGTCATAGCGGGAGGGGCCTACGAGCAGTACTTC.